Below are 6 T cell receptor beta chains sequenced from a single sample in a study of blood T cell repertoires in COVID-19 (dated by TCRdb to 2020 to 2022). The method behind the library was the immunoSEQ multiplex PCR assay. Not all clones reach the TCRdb copy of this immuneACCESS table, which keeps in-frame sequences only. Checked studies attribute under half of the gap to unresolved V genes and leave the rest unexplained. For this sample the table gives about 160,000 clones, of which about 80% were detected only once. Jointly, the top ten make up 22% of the sample. Material: peripheral blood. The receptors originated from a woman of 80 years or more with acute or convalescent COVID-19.

The gene calls are TRBV10-2 and TRBJ2-2, with D perhaps TRBD2 (6 bases). Germline V lookup: CDR1 WSHSY, CDR2 SAAADI. CDR3 size: 14 residues. The germline V and J ends were trimmed by 5 bases and 1 base, with 8 bases remaining between them. The CDR3 DNA follows: TGCGCCAGCAGTTGGAGGGGGAACACCGGGGAGCTGTTTTTT. Amino acids: CASSWRGNTGELFF.

This clone was picked up many times. The chain carries TRBV24-1 and TRBJ2-3, with 7 nucleotides matching TRBD1. V was pared by 4 bases and J by 5 bases, with 8 bases of the junction left unmatched. Germline assignment: CDR1 KGHDR and CDR2 SFDVKD. CDR3 length equals 15 residues. This chain's CDR3 is CATSDRQGLVDTQYF. The CDR3 DNA follows: TGTGCCACCAGTGACCGACAGGGCCTCGTAGATACGCAGTATTTT.

In nucleotides, the CDR3 is TGTGCCAGCAGTCGGGACTACGTCAATGAGCAGTTCTTC. Translated, it gives CASSRDYVNEQFF. The chain links TRBV6-2 or TRBV6-3 to TRBJ2-1, with 7 positions matching TRBD2. CDR1 and CDR2 (germline): MNHEY, SVGEGT. This CDR3 has 13 amino acids. J gave up 6 bases and V 5 bases, and 4 bases lay outside the gene matches.

DNA for the CDR3: TGTGCCAGCAGCTTAGGGGGGGACAGGGTCAGTTCACCCCTCCACTTT. This codes for CASSLGGDRVSSPLHF. The chain employs TRBV7-2 and TRBJ1-6; 9 nucleotides agree with TRBD1. This CDR3 contains 16 residues. V dropped 1 base and J dropped 9; count of bases not matched to a gene: 7. The V gene's germline CDR1 is SGHTA and CDR2 FQGNSA.

This rearrangement joins TRBV10-3 to TRBJ2-7; 7 bases agree with TRBD1. CDR1 is ENHRY and CDR2 is SYGVKD in the germline V gene. The CDR3 extends over 14 amino acids. Trimming at V came to 2 bases and at J to 3 bases, leaving 4 bases not matched to a gene. The CDR3 bases are TGTGCCATCAGTGAGCGACAGGGAAACTACGAGCAGTACTTC. Its protein product is CAISERQGNYEQYF.

This clone was found a few times. The chain couples TRBV15 to TRBJ2-7; 14 bases line up with TRBD2. CDR1 LNHNV and CDR2 YYDKDF come from the germline V gene (reference sequence). The CDR3 is 17 amino acids. The junction had 13 bases not matched to a gene; V was cut back by 5 bases and J by 7 bases. DNA of the CDR3: TGTGCCACCAGCCGAACGCTGACTAGCGGGAGGGCGGGAGAGCAGTACTTC. This translates into CATSRTLTSGRAGEQYF.